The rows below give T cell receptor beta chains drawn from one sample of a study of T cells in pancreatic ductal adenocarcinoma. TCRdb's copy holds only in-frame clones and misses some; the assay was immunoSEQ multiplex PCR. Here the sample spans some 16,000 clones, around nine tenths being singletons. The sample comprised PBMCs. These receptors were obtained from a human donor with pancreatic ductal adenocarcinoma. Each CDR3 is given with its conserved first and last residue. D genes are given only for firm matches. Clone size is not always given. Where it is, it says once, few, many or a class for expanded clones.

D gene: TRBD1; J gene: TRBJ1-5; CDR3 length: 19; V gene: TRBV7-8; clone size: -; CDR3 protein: CASSPRGQGFLRSNQPQHF; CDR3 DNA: TGTGCCAGCAGCCCCCGGGGACAGGGGTTCCTCCGAAGCAATCAGCCCCAGCATTTT
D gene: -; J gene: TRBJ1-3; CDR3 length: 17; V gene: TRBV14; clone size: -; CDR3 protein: CASSQDRKGRLGNTIYF; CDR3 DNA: TGTGCCAGCAGCCAAGATCGGAAGGGGCGCCTGGGAAACACCATATATTTT
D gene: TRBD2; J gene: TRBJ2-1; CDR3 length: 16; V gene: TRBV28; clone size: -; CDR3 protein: CASSLRTSGTSNEQFF; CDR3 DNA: TGTGCCAGCAGTTTACGGACTAGCGGCACATCAAATGAGCAGTTCTTC
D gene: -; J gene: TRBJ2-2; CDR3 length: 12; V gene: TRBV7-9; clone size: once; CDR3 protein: CASSLALRREVF; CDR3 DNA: TGTGCCAGCAGCTTAGCGCTAAGGCGCGAAGTTTTT
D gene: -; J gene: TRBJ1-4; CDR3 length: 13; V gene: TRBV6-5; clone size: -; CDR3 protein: CASRRGTNEKLFF; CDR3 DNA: TGTGCCAGCAGGCGGGGGACTAATGAAAAACTGTTTTTT
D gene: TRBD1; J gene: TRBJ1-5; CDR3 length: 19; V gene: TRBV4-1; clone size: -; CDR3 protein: CASSQGMGDSTAGNQPQHF; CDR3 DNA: TGCGCCAGCAGCCAAGGGATGGGGGACAGCACAGCGGGCAATCAGCCCCAGCATTTT
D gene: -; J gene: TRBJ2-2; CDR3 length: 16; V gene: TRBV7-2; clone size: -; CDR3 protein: CASKRGGHVATGELFF; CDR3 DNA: TGTGCCAGCAAAAGGGGGGGACATGTGGCGACCGGGGAGCTGTTTTTT
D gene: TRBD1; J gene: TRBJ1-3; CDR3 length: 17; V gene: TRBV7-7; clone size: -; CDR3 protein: CASSLGPGGSSGNTIYF; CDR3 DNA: TGTGCCAGCAGCTTAGGGCCAGGGGGGAGCTCTGGAAACACCATATATTTT
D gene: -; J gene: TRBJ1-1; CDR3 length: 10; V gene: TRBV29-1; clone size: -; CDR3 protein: CGGGNTEAFF; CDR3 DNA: TGCGGGGGCGGGAACACTGAAGCTTTCTTT
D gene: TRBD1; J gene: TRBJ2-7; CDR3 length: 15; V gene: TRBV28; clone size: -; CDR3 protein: CASTYRGFSSYEQYF; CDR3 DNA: TGTGCCAGCACCTACAGGGGATTTAGCTCCTACGAGCAGTACTTC
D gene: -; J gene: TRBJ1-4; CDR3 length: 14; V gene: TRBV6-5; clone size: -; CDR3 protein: CASSYGTSNEKLFF; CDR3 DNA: TGTGCCAGCAGTTACGGGACGTCTAATGAAAAACTGTTTTTT
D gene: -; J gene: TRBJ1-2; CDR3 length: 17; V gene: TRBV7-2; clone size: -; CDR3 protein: CASSLALGGGRSYGYTF; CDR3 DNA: TGTGCCAGCAGCTTAGCGCTAGGTGGGGGGCGCAGCTATGGCTACACCTTC
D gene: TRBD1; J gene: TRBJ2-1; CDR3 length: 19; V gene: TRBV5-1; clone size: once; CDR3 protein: CASSPGTGGGVVSYNEQFF; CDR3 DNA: TGCGCCAGCAGCCCTGGGACAGGGGGCGGGGTAGTCTCCTACAATGAGCAGTTCTTC
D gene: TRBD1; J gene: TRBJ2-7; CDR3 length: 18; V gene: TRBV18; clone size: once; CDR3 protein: CASSPARPGQGAYYEQYF; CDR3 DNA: TGTGCCAGCTCACCGGCTAGACCGGGACAGGGGGCTTACTACGAGCAGTACTTC
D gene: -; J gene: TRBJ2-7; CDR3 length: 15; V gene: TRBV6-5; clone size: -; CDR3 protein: CASSYSMGVQDEQYF; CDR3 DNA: TGTGCCAGCAGTTACTCGATGGGTGTCCAAGACGAGCAGTACTTC
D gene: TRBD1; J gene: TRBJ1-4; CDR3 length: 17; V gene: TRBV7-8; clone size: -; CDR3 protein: CASSLALPGQGLIPLFF; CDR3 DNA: TGTGCCAGCAGCTTAGCTTTACCGGGACAGGGTCTGATCCCCCTGTTTTTT